One TCR beta chain is described in this entry. The antigen is not known. The CDR3 is 16 residues long. V trimming: 8 bases; J trimming: 6 bases; junction bases outside the gene matches: 16. Sample treatment: approximately nine-day PBMC culture with coronavirus spike peptide pools or control peptides (ViraFEST assay). Approximately 1.8 million PBMCs were grown per well alongside about 10 IU/ml IL-2 and about 9.3 ug/ml peptide pools. This record comes from a study of vaccination and CD4 T cells after COVID-19. Study overall: The study enrolled six male and four female convalescents, two of whom were Hispanic. Post-COVID samples were collected a median about 3.5 months following diagnosis, spanning 35 to 161.

An Oncomine TCR Beta short-read assay was used to sequence the DNA from cultured CD4+ T cells. One entry per CDR3 protein, called by TCRdb with MiXCR from the PCR reads. Of 10,000 or so distinct CDR3 sequences listed, about 66% are singletons. Study outcomes and limitations: The authors identified 304 of 307 vaccine-specific clones in convalescent patients as spike mono-reactive.

The J gene is TRBJ2-2, the V gene TRBV5-3, with TRBD1 identical over 7 bases. TRBV5-3 is sorted into the ORF group, with uncertain function. Sequenced material: CD4+ T cells from blood, cultured in vitro. The clonotype originates from a human donor who had recovered from COVID-19. This CDR3 is CASSTYRTGDSGELFF. The CDR3 DNA reads as TGTGCCAGCAGCACCTACCGGACAGGAGACTCCGGGGAGCTGTTTTTT.